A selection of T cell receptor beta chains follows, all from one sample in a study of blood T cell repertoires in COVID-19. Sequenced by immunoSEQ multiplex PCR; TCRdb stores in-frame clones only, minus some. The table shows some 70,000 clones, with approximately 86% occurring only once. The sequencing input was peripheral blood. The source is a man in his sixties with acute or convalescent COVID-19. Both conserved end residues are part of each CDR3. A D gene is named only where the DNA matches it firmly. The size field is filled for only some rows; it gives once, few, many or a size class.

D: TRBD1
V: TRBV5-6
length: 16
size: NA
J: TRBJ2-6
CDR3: CASSRDRPPGANVLTF
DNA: TGTGCCAGCAGCCGGGACAGACCCCCTGGGGCCAACGTCCTGACTTTC

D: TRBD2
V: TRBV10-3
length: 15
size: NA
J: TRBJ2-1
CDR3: CAIRTGRAGGYEQFF
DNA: TGTGCCATCAGGACTGGTCGGGCGGGGGGCTACGAGCAGTTCTTC

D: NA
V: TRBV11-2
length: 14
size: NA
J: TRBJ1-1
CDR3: CASSFVRGLTEAFF
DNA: TGTGCCAGCAGCTTCGTCCGCGGGTTGACTGAAGCTTTCTTT

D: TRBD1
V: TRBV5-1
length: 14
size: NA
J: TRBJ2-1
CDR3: CASSLGGGTDEQFF
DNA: TGCGCCAGCAGCTTGGGAGGGGGCACGGATGAGCAGTTCTTC

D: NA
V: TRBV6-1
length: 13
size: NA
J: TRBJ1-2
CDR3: CASSEALQGGYTF
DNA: TGTGCCAGCAGTGAAGCGCTTCAGGGTGGCTACACCTTC

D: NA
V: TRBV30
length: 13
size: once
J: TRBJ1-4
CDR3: CAWSVRIDEKLFF
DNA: TGTGCCTGGAGTGTCAGGATTGATGAAAAACTGTTTTTT

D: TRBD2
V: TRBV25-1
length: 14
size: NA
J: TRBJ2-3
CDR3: CASTSAGGLDTQYF
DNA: TGTGCCAGCACAAGTGCGGGGGGGCTCGATACGCAGTATTTT

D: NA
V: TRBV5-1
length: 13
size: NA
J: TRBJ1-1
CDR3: CASSELSGTEAFF
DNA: TGCGCCAGCAGCGAACTAAGCGGCACTGAAGCTTTCTTT

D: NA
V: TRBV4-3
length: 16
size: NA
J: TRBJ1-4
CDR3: CASSQGTLATNEKLFF
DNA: TGCGCCAGCAGCCAAGGGACACTCGCAACTAATGAAAAACTGTTTTTT

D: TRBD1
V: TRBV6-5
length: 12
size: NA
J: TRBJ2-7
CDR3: CASPDRGPEQYF
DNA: TGTGCCAGCCCGGACAGGGGGCCCGAGCAGTACTTC

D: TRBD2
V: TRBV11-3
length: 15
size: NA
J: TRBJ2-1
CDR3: CASSLGTRQANEQFF
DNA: TGTGCCAGCAGCTTAGGGACTAGACAAGCGAATGAGCAGTTCTTC

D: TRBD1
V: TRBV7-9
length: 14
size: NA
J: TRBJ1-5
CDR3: CASSLQGNNQPQHF
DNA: TGTGCCAGCAGTTTACAGGGGAACAATCAGCCCCAGCATTTT

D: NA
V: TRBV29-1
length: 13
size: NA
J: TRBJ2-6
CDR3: CSVRQGTTNVLTF
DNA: TGCAGCGTTCGTCAGGGGACGACCAACGTCCTGACTTTC

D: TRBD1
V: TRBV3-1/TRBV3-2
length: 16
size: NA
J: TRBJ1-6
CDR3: CASSLTHRGRDSPLHF
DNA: TGTGCCAGCAGCCTGACCCACAGGGGCCGGGATTCACCCCTCCACTTT

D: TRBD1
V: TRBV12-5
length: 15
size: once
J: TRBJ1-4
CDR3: CASGLGTVSNEKLFF
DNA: TGTGCTAGTGGTTTAGGGACAGTTTCTAATGAAAAACTGTTTTTT

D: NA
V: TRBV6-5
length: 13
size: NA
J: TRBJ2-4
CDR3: CASSYSERNIQYF
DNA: TGTGCCAGCAGTTACTCCGAGAGGAACATTCAGTACTTC

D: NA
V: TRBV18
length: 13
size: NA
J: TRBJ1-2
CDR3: CASSLTGEYGYTF
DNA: TGTGCCAGCTCGCTCACCGGAGAATATGGCTACACCTTC

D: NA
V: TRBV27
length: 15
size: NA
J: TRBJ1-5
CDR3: CASSPSDRTEQPQHF
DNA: TGTGCCAGCAGTCCCTCCGACAGGACGGAACAGCCCCAGCATTTT

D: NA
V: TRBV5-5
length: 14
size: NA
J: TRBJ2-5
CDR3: CASSKTRDKETQYF
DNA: TGTGCCAGCAGCAAAACACGGGACAAAGAGACCCAGTACTTC

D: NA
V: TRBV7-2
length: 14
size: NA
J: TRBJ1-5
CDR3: CASSFEGGRQPQHF
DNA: TGTGCCAGCAGCTTTGAAGGAGGCAGACAGCCCCAGCATTTT